A selection of T cell receptor beta chains follows, all from one sample in a study of cytomegalovirus exposure and HLA in healthy donors. Assay: immunoSEQ multiplex PCR; the TCRdb copy retains only in-frame clones and omits some. Seen here are about 140,000 clones, about 61% observed once, and the top ten hold around 1.9%. The sequenced sample was PBMCs. The origin of the receptors is a male donor in good health and CMV-seronegative. The CDR3 runs from the conserved cysteine through the conserved F or W. D genes are given only for firm matches. Part of the rows lack a size; the others show once, few, many or a class for expanded clones.

len	abundance	v_gene	d_gene	j_gene	CDR3aa	CDR3nt
17	-	TRBV5-1	TRBD2	TRBJ2-1	CASSSPGTSGGGNEQFF	TGCGCCAGCAGCTCCCCCGGGACTAGCGGGGGGGGCAATGAGCAGTTCTTC
15	-	TRBV6-1	TRBD1	TRBJ1-5	CASSEGDRSDQPQHF	TGTGCCAGCAGTGAAGGGGACAGGTCGGATCAGCCCCAGCATTTT
14	few	TRBV6-5	-	TRBJ1-6	CASRVSSYNSPLHF	TGTGCCAGCAGGGTGAGCTCCTATAATTCACCCCTCCACTTT
15	few	TRBV7-3	TRBD1	TRBJ1-6	CASSSGQGAYSPLHF	TGTGCCAGCAGCTCTGGACAGGGAGCTTATTCACCCCTCCACTTT
14	-	TRBV6-6	-	TRBJ1-6	CASSYSHRDSPLHF	TGTGCCAGCAGTTACTCGCACAGGGATTCACCCCTCCACTTT
14	-	TRBV7-7	TRBD2	TRBJ2-1	CASSLAGTSGEQFF	TGTGCCAGCAGCTTAGCTGGGACTAGCGGTGAGCAGTTCTTC
15	-	TRBV5-5	TRBD1	TRBJ1-1	CASSLWTGAHTEAFF	TGTGCCAGCAGCTTGTGGACAGGGGCCCACACTGAAGCTTTCTTT
17	-	TRBV29-1	-	TRBJ2-1	CSVEDPGLPWSYNEQFF	TGCAGCGTTGAAGATCCAGGGCTTCCGTGGTCCTACAATGAGCAGTTCTTC
13	few	TRBV27	TRBD1	TRBJ1-1	CASKTGWNTEAFF	TGTGCCAGCAAGACAGGGTGGAACACTGAAGCTTTCTTT
15	-	TRBV19	TRBD1	TRBJ1-5	CASSPTGQSNQPQHF	TGTGCCAGTAGCCCGACGGGACAGTCCAATCAGCCCCAGCATTTT
11	-	TRBV7-9	-	TRBJ2-5	CASSFGETQYF	TGTGCCAGCAGCTTCGGGGAGACCCAGTACTTC
15	-	TRBV6-5	TRBD1	TRBJ1-4	CASSYSGQGAVKLFF	TGTGCCAGCAGTTACTCAGGGCAGGGGGCGGTAAAACTGTTTTTT
16	few	TRBV5-1	TRBD2	TRBJ2-7	CASSFSGGLATYEQYF	TGCGCCAGCAGCTTCTCTGGGGGACTAGCCACCTACGAGCAGTACTTC
16	-	TRBV7-2	-	TRBJ1-4	CASSLAARGVNEKLFF	TGTGCCAGCAGCTTAGCGGCTCGGGGGGTTAATGAAAAACTGTTTTTT
16	-	TRBV5-5	TRBD1	TRBJ1-6	CASSSQTGTYNSPLHF	TGTGCCAGCAGCTCTCAGACAGGGACCTATAATTCACCCCTCCACTTT
18	-	TRBV19	TRBD1	TRBJ1-2	CASKLGLGTGTLDYGYTF	TGTGCCAGTAAATTAGGCCTGGGGACAGGAACCCTAGATTATGGCTACACCTTC
16	few	TRBV5-5	TRBD2	TRBJ2-1	CASSWGPERGGLEQFF	TGTGCCAGCAGCTGGGGCCCGGAGCGGGGGGGCCTAGAGCAGTTCTTC
17	once	TRBV23-1	TRBD1	TRBJ1-5	CASSQSLDRDSNQPQHF	TGCGCCAGCAGTCAATCCTTGGACAGGGATAGCAATCAGCCCCAGCATTTT